This TCR beta chain is from a study of shared clonotypes between healthy human individuals. General observations from the study: Investigators collected only blood, and repertoires in tissues likely differ.

Trimming pared 3 bases from V and 0 bases from J, leaving 17 bases between. The CDR3 is 18 residues long. Germline V lookup: CDR1 MNHEY, CDR2 SMNVEV (reference sequence). Concerning this clone itself: Its antigen is undetermined.

Clones were read by immunoSEQ multiplex PCR, and TCRdb kept only the in-frame ones, dropping some. The data show roughly 720,000 clones, less than 95% seen once. The sequence came from a man aged 18 to 29 in good health. Some clones in this sample may be carry-over from other donors' samples. The V call is TRBV27, the J call TRBJ1-4, with D perhaps TRBD1 (5 bases). Sequencing was performed on memory CD8+ T cells from PBMCs. Subset indicated: CD45RO+ cells pooled with CCR7-negative TemRA cells. CDR3 coding DNA: TGTGCCAGCAGTTTCACGAGGGGTAGGCTTGCAACTAATGAAAAACTGTTTTTT. Amino acids: CASSFTRGRLATNEKLFF.